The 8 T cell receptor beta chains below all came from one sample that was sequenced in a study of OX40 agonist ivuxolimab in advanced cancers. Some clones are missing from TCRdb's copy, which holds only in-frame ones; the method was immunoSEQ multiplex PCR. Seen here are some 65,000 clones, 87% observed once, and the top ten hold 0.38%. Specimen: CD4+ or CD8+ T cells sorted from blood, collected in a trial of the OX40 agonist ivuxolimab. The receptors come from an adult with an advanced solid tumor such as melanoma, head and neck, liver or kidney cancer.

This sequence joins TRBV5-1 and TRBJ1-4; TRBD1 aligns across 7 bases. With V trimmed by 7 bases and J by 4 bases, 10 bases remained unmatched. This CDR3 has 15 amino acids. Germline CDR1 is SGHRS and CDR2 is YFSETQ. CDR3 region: CASSRSGTVNEKLFF. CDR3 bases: TGCGCCAGCTCACGCTCCGGGACAGTTAATGAAAAACTGTTTTTT. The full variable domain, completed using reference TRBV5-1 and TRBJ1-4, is KAGVTQTPRYLIKTRGQQVTLSCSPISGHRSVSWYQQTPGQGLQFLFEYFSETQRNKGNFPGRFSGRQFSNSRSEMNVSTLELGDSALYLCASSRSGTVNEKLFFGSGTQLSVL.

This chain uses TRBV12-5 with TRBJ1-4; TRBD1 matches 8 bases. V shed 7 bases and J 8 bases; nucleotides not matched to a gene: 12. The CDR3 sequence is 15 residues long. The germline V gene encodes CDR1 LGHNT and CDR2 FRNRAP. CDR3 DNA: TGTGCTAGTGCCCAGGGGGCGGGGGATCGGGAAAAACTGTTTTTT. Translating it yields CASAQGAGDREKLFF.

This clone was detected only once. The CDR3 nucleotides read TGTGCCAGCAGCGGGACAGGGCACCACTATGGCTACACCTTC. Amino acid sequence: CASSGTGHHYGYTF. V usage is TRBV7-2 and J usage is TRBJ1-2, with TRBD1 identical over 9 bases. Looked up from germline, CDR1 is SGHTA and CDR2 is FQGNSA. J was trimmed by 3 bases and V by 5 bases; bases with no gene match: 4. The CDR3 covers 14 residues.

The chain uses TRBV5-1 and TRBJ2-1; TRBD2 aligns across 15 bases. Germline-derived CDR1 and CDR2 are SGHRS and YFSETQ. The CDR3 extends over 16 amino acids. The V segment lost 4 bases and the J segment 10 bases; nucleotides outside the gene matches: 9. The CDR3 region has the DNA TGCGCCAGCAGCCCGAGGACTAGCGGGGGGGCACGGGAGCAGTTCTTC. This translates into CASSPRTSGGAREQFF.

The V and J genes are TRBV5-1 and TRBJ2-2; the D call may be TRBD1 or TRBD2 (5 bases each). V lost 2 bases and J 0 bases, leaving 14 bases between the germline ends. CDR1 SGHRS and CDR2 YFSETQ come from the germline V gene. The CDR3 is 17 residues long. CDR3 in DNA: TGCGCCAGCAGCTTTGGGTCGGGGCCCCCGAACACCGGGGAGCTGTTTTTT. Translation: CASSFGSGPPNTGELFF.

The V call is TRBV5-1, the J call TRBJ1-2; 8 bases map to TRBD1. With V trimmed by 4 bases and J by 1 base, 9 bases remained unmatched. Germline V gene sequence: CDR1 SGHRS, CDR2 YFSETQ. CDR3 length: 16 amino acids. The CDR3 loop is CASSRGTGDFNYGYTF. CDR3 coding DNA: TGCGCCAGCAGCAGAGGGACAGGCGATTTTAACTATGGCTACACCTTC.

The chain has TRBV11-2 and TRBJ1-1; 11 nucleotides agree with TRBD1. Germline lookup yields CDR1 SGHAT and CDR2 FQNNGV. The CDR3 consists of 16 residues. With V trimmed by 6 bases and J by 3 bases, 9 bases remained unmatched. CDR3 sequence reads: CASSPGQGAGDTEAFF. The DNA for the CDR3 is TGTGCCAGCAGTCCCGGACAGGGGGCCGGGGACACTGAAGCTTTCTTT. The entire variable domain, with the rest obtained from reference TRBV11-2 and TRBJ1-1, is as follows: EAGVAQSPRYKIIEKRQSVAFWCNPISGHATLYWYQQILGQGPKLLIQFQNNGVVDDSQLPKDRFSAERLKGVDSTLKIQPAKLEDSAVYLCASSPGQGAGDTEAFFGQGTRLTVV.

CDR3 in DNA: TGTGCCAGTCATCCCTCCCGTAGCAATCAGCCCCAGCATTTT. Its translation: CASHPSRSNQPQHF. The rearrangement joins TRBV19 to TRBJ1-5; D unresolved. The ends were cut back, 8 bases at V and 0 bases at J, with 11 bases in the middle. The CDR3 runs to 14 residues. CDR1 LNHDA and CDR2 SQIVND come from the germline V gene (reference sequence). The whole variable domain, remainder taken from reference TRBV19 and TRBJ1-5, is DGGITQSPKYLFRKEGQNVTLSCEQNLNHDAMYWYRQDPGQGLRLIYYSQIVNDFQKGDIAEGYSVSREKKESFPLTVTSAQKNPTAFYLCASHPSRSNQPQHFGDGTRLSIL.